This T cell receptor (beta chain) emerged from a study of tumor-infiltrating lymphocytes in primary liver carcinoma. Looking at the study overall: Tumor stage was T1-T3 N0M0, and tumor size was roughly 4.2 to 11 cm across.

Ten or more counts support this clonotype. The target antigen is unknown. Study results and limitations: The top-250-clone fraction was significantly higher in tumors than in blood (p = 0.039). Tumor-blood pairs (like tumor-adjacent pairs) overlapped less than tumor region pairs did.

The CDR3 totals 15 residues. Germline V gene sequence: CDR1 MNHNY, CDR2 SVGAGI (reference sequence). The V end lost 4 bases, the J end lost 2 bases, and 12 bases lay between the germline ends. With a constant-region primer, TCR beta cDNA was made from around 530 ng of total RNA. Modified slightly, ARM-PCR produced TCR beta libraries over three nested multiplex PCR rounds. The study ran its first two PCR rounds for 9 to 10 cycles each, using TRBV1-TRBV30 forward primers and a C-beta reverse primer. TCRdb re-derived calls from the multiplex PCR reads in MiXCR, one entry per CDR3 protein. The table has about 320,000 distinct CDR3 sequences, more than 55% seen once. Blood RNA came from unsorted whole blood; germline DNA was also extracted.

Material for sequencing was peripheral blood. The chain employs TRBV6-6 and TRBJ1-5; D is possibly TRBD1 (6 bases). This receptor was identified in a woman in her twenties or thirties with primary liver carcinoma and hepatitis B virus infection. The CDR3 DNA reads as TGTGCCAGCAGTTCCCCCAGGGGCGGCAATCAGCCCCAGCATTTT. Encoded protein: CASSSPRGGNQPQHF.